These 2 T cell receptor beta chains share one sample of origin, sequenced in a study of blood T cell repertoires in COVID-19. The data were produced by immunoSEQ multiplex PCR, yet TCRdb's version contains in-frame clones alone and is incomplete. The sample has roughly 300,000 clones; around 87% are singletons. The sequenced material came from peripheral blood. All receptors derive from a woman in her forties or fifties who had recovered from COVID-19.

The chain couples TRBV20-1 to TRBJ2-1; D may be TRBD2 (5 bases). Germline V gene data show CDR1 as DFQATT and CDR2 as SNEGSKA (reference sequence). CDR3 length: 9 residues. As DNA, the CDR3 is TGCGGATGGGGAGACGAGCAGTTCTTC. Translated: CGWGDEQFF.

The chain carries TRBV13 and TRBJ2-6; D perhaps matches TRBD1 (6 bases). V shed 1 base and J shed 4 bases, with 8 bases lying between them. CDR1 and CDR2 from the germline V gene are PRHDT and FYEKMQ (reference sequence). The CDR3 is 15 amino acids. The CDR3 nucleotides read TGTGCCAGCAGCTTAGACAGGGCCGGGGCCAACGTCCTGACTTTC. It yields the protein CASSLDRAGANVLTF.